This T cell receptor (beta chain) derives from a study of metastatic and nonmetastatic thyroid tumors. Patients had received no treatment of any kind before thyroid surgery. TCRdb reprocessed the PCR reads using MiXCR. The sample consists of about 40,000 clones, about 16% of them appearing once. Germline V gene data show CDR1 as MNHNS and CDR2 as SASEGT. This CDR3 contains 15 residues. J gave up 3 bases and V 7 bases, and 6 bases lay outside the gene matches. The sequenced sample was blood. The J gene is TRBJ2-1, the V gene TRBV6-1; 10 bases match TRBD1. The source of this sequence is a female donor with papillary thyroid cancer or a benign thyroid nodule (not recorded which). Some clones in this sample may be carry-over from other donors' samples. CDR3 sequence (DNA): TGTGCCAGCATTGCCGGGACAGGGGTCTACAATGAGCAGTTCTTC. Protein sequence: CASIAGTGVYNEQFF.